These T cell receptor beta chains were read from a single sample in a study of vaccination and CD4 T cells after COVID-19. MiXCR was run by TCRdb on the PCR reads, yielding one entry per CDR3 protein. The sample yields under 20,000 distinct CDR3 sequences, around half seen once. No cognate antigen is known for these TCRs. The sequencing used CD4+ T cells from blood, cultured in vitro, collected before SARS-CoV-2 vaccination. The receptor set was obtained from a human donor who had recovered from COVID-19. Each CDR3 is given with its conserved first and last residue. A D gene is named only where the DNA matches it firmly. Clone size appears in some rows only: once, few, many, or a class for an expanded clone.

v_call,clone_size,j_call,d_call,cdr3_aa,cdr3_nt
TRBV19,NA,TRBJ2-7,NA,CASTQTVRSYEQYF,TGTGCCAGCACACAGACAGTTCGCTCCTACGAGCAGTACTTC
TRBV15,NA,TRBJ2-1,TRBD2,CATSRDWRESYNEQFF,TGTGCCACCAGCAGAGATTGGCGGGAGAGCTACAATGAGCAGTTCTTC
TRBV6-4,few,TRBJ2-2,NA,CASSPHPENTGELFF,TGTGCCAGCAGTCCACACCCAGAGAACACCGGGGAGCTGTTTTTT
TRBV7-8,NA,TRBJ1-5,NA,CASSRRQDGNQPQHF,TGTGCCAGCAGTAGACGACAGGACGGCAATCAGCCCCAGCATTTT
TRBV20-1,NA,TRBJ2-7,NA,CSASRAGSLVYEQYF,TGCAGTGCTAGCAGAGCAGGGTCTCTCGTTTACGAGCAGTACTTC
TRBV15,NA,TRBJ2-7,TRBD1,CATSGGQEFDEQYF,TGTGCCACCAGCGGAGGACAGGAGTTCGACGAGCAGTACTTC
TRBV7-9,NA,TRBJ1-5,NA,CASSLWGRGTGQPQHF,TGTGCCAGCAGCTTATGGGGTCGGGGAACAGGCCAGCCCCAGCATTTT
TRBV6-2/TRBV6-3,few,TRBJ2-7,TRBD2,CASSPRVTLAGVSYEQYF,TGTGCCAGCAGTCCCAGAGTTACCCTAGCGGGAGTTTCCTACGAGCAGTACTTC
TRBV6-1,few,TRBJ1-5,NA,CASSVRGGDQPQHF,TGTGCCAGCAGTGTAAGGGGGGGGGATCAGCCCCAGCATTTT
TRBV28,NA,TRBJ2-2,NA,CASSSFTGELFF,TGTGCCAGCAGCTCCTTCACCGGGGAGCTGTTTTTT
TRBV5-4,once,TRBJ1-1,TRBD1,CASSNTDRSGTEAFF,TGTGCCAGCAGCAATACGGACAGGAGTGGGACTGAAGCTTTCTTT
TRBV7-3,NA,TRBJ1-4,NA,CASSLQGNPNEKLFF,TGTGCCAGCAGCCTTCAGGGGAACCCCAATGAAAAACTGTTTTTT
TRBV3-1,NA,TRBJ2-7,TRBD1,CASSHRRDRYYEQYF,TGTGCCAGCAGCCACCGCCGGGACAGGTACTACGAGCAGTACTTC
TRBV24-1,NA,TRBJ2-3,TRBD2,CATSPSGVTDTQYF,TGTGCCACCAGTCCTAGCGGGGTCACAGATACGCAGTATTTT
TRBV20-1,NA,TRBJ2-2,NA,CSARAHPNTGELFF,TGCAGTGCCAGGGCTCACCCGAACACCGGGGAGCTGTTTTTT
TRBV4-3,NA,TRBJ2-5,NA,CASNQEAPGVWVAAQETQYF,TGCGCCAGCAACCAAGAAGCCCCCGGTGTCTGGGTAGCAGCTCAAGAGACCCAGTACTTC
TRBV2,few,TRBJ2-7,NA,CASRRDLSSYEQYF,TGTGCCAGCAGACGGGACTTGAGCTCCTACGAGCAGTACTTC
TRBV6-1,NA,TRBJ2-7,TRBD1,CASSQPGQGSYEQYF,TGTGCCAGCAGTCAACCGGGACAGGGCTCCTACGAGCAGTACTTC
TRBV7-3,NA,TRBJ2-2,NA,CASSLKREFGGELFF,TGTGCCAGCAGCTTAAAAAGGGAGTTCGGCGGGGAGCTGTTTTTT
TRBV2,few,TRBJ2-5,NA,CASSGGRETQYF,TGTGCCAGCAGTGGGGGGAGGGAGACCCAGTACTTC
TRBV12-3/TRBV12-4,few,TRBJ1-1,TRBD1,CASSFQGAMNTEAFF,TGTGCCAGCAGTTTCCAGGGGGCTATGAACACTGAAGCTTTCTTT
TRBV7-2,NA,TRBJ2-7,TRBD1,CASSWRTGGAYEQYF,TGTGCCAGCAGCTGGAGGACAGGGGGCGCCTACGAGCAGTACTTC
TRBV23-1,NA,TRBJ2-7,TRBD1,CASSQSSDREQYF,TGCGCCAGCAGTCAATCGTCGGACAGGGAGCAGTACTTC
TRBV7-2,NA,TRBJ2-3,TRBD1,CASSLVGQGTDTQYF,TGTGCCAGCAGCTTAGTTGGACAGGGGACAGATACGCAGTATTTT
TRBV30,NA,TRBJ1-1,NA,CAWIPHRNTEAFF,TGTGCCTGGATACCCCACAGAAACACTGAAGCTTTCTTT
TRBV10-3,NA,TRBJ1-2,NA,CAISEGLASGYTF,TGTGCCATCAGTGAGGGACTGGCAAGCGGCTACACCTTC
TRBV11-3,NA,TRBJ2-5,NA,CASSLTPRWFPKETQYF,TGTGCCAGCAGCTTAACCCCCAGGTGGTTCCCTAAAGAGACCCAGTACTTC
TRBV6-1,NA,TRBJ1-2,NA,CASSEAGIHGYTF,TGTGCCAGCAGTGAAGCAGGGATCCATGGCTACACCTTC
TRBV20-1,NA,TRBJ2-1,NA,CSANPTRGSYNEQFF,TGCAGTGCCAATCCGACCCGAGGCTCCTACAATGAGCAGTTCTTC
TRBV19,NA,TRBJ1-2,NA,CASSILQGSYGYTF,TGTGCCAGTAGTATCCTACAGGGTTCCTATGGCTACACCTTC
TRBV27,NA,TRBJ1-1,NA,CASSSQRGGPENTEAFF,TGTGCCAGCAGTTCCCAACGTGGGGGGCCAGAGAACACTGAAGCTTTCTTT
TRBV27,few,TRBJ1-1,TRBD1,CASTRQGRNTEAFF,TGTGCCAGCACTCGACAGGGGAGGAACACTGAAGCTTTCTTT
TRBV7-2,few,TRBJ1-5,NA,CASSLVRDLGNQPQHF,TGTGCCAGCAGCTTAGTCAGGGATTTAGGCAATCAGCCCCAGCATTTT
TRBV28,NA,TRBJ1-3,NA,CASSLPTVSSGNTIYF,TGTGCCAGCAGTTTACCAACAGTCTCCTCTGGAAACACCATATATTTT
TRBV7-9,NA,TRBJ2-5,NA,CASSLARPWETQYF,TGTGCCAGCAGCTTAGCCCGCCCCTGGGAGACCCAGTACTTC
TRBV27,NA,TRBJ2-3,TRBD2,CASRSGGSGDTQYF,TGTGCCAGCAGATCCGGGGGGTCTGGAGATACGCAGTATTTT
TRBV6-5,NA,TRBJ2-7,TRBD2,CASSSLAGPYEQYF,TGTGCCAGCAGTTCACTAGCGGGTCCCTACGAGCAGTACTTC
TRBV12-3/TRBV12-4,NA,TRBJ2-3,TRBD1,CASSITGADTQYF,TGTGCCAGCAGCATCACAGGGGCAGATACGCAGTATTTT
TRBV28,few,TRBJ1-2,NA,CASRRRLQGNGYTF,TGTGCCAGCAGACGGCGCTTACAGGGTAACGGCTACACCTTC
TRBV19,few,TRBJ1-5,NA,CASQPRAGTSNQPQHF,TGTGCCAGTCAGCCGAGGGCGGGTACTAGCAATCAGCCCCAGCATTTT
TRBV7-2,NA,TRBJ1-2,NA,CASSLDRVKGYTF,TGTGCCAGCAGCTTAGACAGGGTTAAAGGCTACACCTTC
TRBV6-1,NA,TRBJ2-5,NA,CASSELGREETQYF,TGTGCCAGCAGTGAACTGGGGCGGGAAGAGACCCAGTACTTC
TRBV6-1,few,TRBJ2-5,TRBD2,CASRTSGRAQETQYF,TGTGCCAGCAGGACTAGCGGGAGGGCCCAAGAGACCCAGTACTTC
TRBV28,NA,TRBJ2-1,NA,CASGLTGISNEQFF,TGTGCCAGCGGACTGACGGGGATATCAAATGAGCAGTTCTTC
TRBV6-4,NA,TRBJ2-2,NA,CASSDSGTGELFF,TGTGCCAGCAGTGACTCGGGCACCGGGGAGCTGTTTTTT
TRBV20-1,few,TRBJ2-7,NA,CSASGALSSYEQYF,TGCAGTGCTTCAGGGGCCCTAAGCTCCTACGAGCAGTACTTC
TRBV5-5,NA,TRBJ1-4,NA,CASSFGTSEKLFF,TGTGCCAGCAGCTTCGGGACAAGTGAAAAACTGTTTTTT
TRBV5-1,NA,TRBJ2-7,TRBD2,CASSWEASGTYEQYF,TGCGCCAGCAGCTGGGAGGCTAGCGGTACCTACGAGCAGTACTTC
TRBV6-2/TRBV6-3,NA,TRBJ1-2,NA,CASKAQTWGRNYGYTF,TGTGCCAGCAAGGCCCAAACTTGGGGGAGAAACTATGGCTACACCTTC
TRBV5-4,few,TRBJ2-5,TRBD2,CASSQDYSGGETQYF,TGTGCCAGCAGCCAAGATTATAGCGGGGGGGAGACCCAGTACTTC
TRBV5-1,NA,TRBJ2-7,TRBD1,CASSYGTGSREQYF,TGCGCCAGCAGTTACGGGACAGGGTCGAGAGAGCAGTACTTC
TRBV5-4,NA,TRBJ1-6,TRBD1,CASSKARQGNSPLHF,TGTGCCAGCAGCAAGGCCAGACAGGGAAATTCACCCCTCCACTTT
TRBV11-2,NA,TRBJ1-3,NA,CASRSLNTGNTIYF,TGTGCCAGCAGATCTTTAAACACTGGAAACACCATATATTTT
TRBV2,NA,TRBJ2-1,TRBD2,CASRTGLLLRQFF,TGTGCCAGCAGGACGGGACTACTTTTGAGGCAGTTCTTC
TRBV11-2,few,TRBJ2-5,NA,CASSRAEQETQYF,TGTGCCAGCAGCAGGGCAGAGCAAGAGACCCAGTACTTC
TRBV19,NA,TRBJ2-5,NA,CASTNLGYGKQIETQYF,TGTGCCAGTACCAATTTGGGGTACGGTAAGCAAATAGAGACCCAGTACTTC